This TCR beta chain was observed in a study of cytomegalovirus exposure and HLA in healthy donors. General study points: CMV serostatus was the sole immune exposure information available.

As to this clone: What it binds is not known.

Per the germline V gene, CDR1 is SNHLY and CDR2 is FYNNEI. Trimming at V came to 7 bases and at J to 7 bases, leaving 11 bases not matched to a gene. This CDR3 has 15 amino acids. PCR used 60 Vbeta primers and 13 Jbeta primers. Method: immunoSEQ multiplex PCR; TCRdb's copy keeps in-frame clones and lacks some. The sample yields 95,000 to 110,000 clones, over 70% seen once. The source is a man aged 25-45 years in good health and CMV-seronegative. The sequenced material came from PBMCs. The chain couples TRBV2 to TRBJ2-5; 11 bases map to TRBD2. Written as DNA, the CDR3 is TGTGCCAGCACCGTTAGCGGGGGGGCCGGGGGGACCCAGTACTTC. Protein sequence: CASTVSGGAGGTQYF.